The 27 T cell receptor beta chains presented below share a single source sample, sequenced in a study of OX40 agonist ivuxolimab in advanced cancers. The method was the immunoSEQ multiplex PCR assay. TCRdb mirrors the immuneACCESS table, restricted to in-frame sequences. Some clones are absent from its copies; in checked studies, under half trace to an unresolved V gene, and the reason for the others is unknown. The sample includes tens of thousands of clones, with around 89% observed a single time. The ten top clones hold roughly 18% of the sample. The sequencing used CD4+ or CD8+ T cells sorted from blood, collected in a trial of the OX40 agonist ivuxolimab. The receptors here all came from an adult with an advanced solid tumor such as melanoma, head and neck, liver or kidney cancer.

The rearrangement joins TRBV28 to TRBJ1-5, with a possible D match to TRBD1 (6 bases). The CDR3 spans 16 residues. Between the trimmed V and J ends, which lost 6 bases and 5 bases, there was a span of 20 bases. CDR1 and CDR2 from the germline V gene are MDHEN and SYDVKM. CDR3 in amino acids: CASSPVNRVFDQPQHF. The CDR3 DNA is TGTGCCAGCAGCCCCGTGAACAGGGTGTTTGATCAGCCCCAGCATTTT.

This clone ranks as medium-sized (0.01 to 0.1%). The V gene is TRBV5-5, the J gene TRBJ2-7, with 9 positions matching TRBD1. The CDR3 is 15 residues long. CDR1 is SGHKS, CDR2 YYEKEE, per germline (reference sequence). The V and J ends lost 4 bases and 2 bases, in that order; junction bases with no gene match: 7. Here the CDR3 reads CASSMSGQGAYEQYF. The CDR3 bases are TGTGCCAGCAGCATGTCGGGACAGGGCGCCTACGAGCAGTACTTC.

This chain uses TRBV18 with TRBJ1-2, with D unclear. With 0 bases removed from V and 2 bases from J, the gap between germline ends came to 19 bases. The CDR3 has 18 amino acids. The germline V gene has CDR1 KGHSH and CDR2 LQKENI. The CDR3 spells CASSPPRLAARVNYGYTF. CDR3 bases: TGTGCCAGCTCACCACCCAGATTGGCAGCGAGAGTGAACTATGGCTACACCTTC.

The chain joins TRBV5-6 to TRBJ1-2; no clear D. The CDR3 spans 13 residues. Per the germline V gene, CDR1 is SGHDT and CDR2 is YYEEEE. The ends were cut back, 5 bases at V and 4 bases at J, with 12 bases in the middle. The CDR3: CASSQKPGYGYTF. The DNA for the CDR3 is TGTGCCAGCAGTCAAAAACCGGGCTATGGCTACACCTTC.

The table lists this clone with a count of one. The chain uses TRBV7-8 and TRBJ2-5; D remains ambiguous. Trimming stripped 10 bases from V and 2 bases from J, with 8 bases between. The CDR3 sequence is 11 residues long. Germline V CDR1 and CDR2: SGHVS, FQNEAQ. CDR3 DNA sequence: TGTGCCATCGAGAATCAAGAGACCCAGTACTTC. This sequence encodes CAIENQETQYF.

The DNA of the CDR3 is TGTGCCAGCAGCTTCGGACAGGGTACCCACGAGCAGTACTTC. It yields the protein CASSFGQGTHEQYF. The chain carries TRBV7-8 and TRBJ2-7; 8 nucleotides match TRBD1. There are 14 residues in the CDR3. The germline V gene has CDR1 SGHVS and CDR2 FQNEAQ. V was clipped by 3 bases and J by 5 bases; unmatched bases: 6.

The V and J genes are TRBV10-3 and TRBJ2-7; D remains unclear. Germline CDR1 reads ENHRY; CDR2 reads SYGVKD. V gave up 2 bases and J gave up 3 bases, with 8 bases separating them. The CDR3 runs to 13 residues. The CDR3 region is CAISEGVSYEQYF. The CDR3 DNA is TGTGCCATCAGTGAGGGGGTCAGCTACGAGCAGTACTTC.

The chain recombines TRBV19 with TRBJ2-7; the D is unclear. Germline CDR1 LNHDA, CDR2 SQIVND (reference sequence). Trimming took off 2 bases at V and 0 bases at J, with 11 bases between the two ends. The CDR3 is 15 residues long. As DNA, the CDR3 is TGTGCCAGTAGTATACGGGCCTCGGACTCCTACGAGCAGTACTTC. Residues: CASSIRASDSYEQYF.

This clone was found once. The chain uses TRBV6-5 and TRBJ2-6; no clear D gene. This CDR3 has 16 amino acids. Trimming left V 0 bases short and J 4 bases short, with 10 bases between. Germline V gene sequence: CDR1 MNHEY, CDR2 SVGAGI. CDR3 amino acids: CASSYSDGSGANVLTF. In DNA, the CDR3 is TGTGCCAGCAGTTACTCGGACGGGTCCGGGGCCAACGTCCTGACTTTC.

This rearrangement joins TRBV6-1 to TRBJ2-7; 7 nucleotides match TRBD1. V lost 2 bases to trimming and J lost 2 bases; unmatched junction nucleotides: 9. The CDR3 extends over 16 amino acids. Germline V lookup: CDR1 MNHNS, CDR2 SASEGT. CDR3 in amino acids: CASSENGDRQAYEQYF. CDR3 DNA sequence: TGTGCCAGCAGTGAAAACGGGGACAGACAAGCCTACGAGCAGTACTTC.

The chain joins TRBV7-6 to TRBJ2-1; D remains ambiguous. The CDR3 loop spans 17 amino acids. The germline CDR1 and CDR2 sequences are SGHVS and FNYEAQ. Between the trimmed V and J ends, which lost 0 bases and 6 bases, there was a span of 18 bases. DNA of the CDR3: TGTGCCAGCAGCTTAGCGCGCCCCAGTAGTCAGATCAATGAGCAGTTCTTC. This sequence encodes CASSLARPSSQINEQFF.

J is TRBJ2-6 and V is TRBV19; perhaps D is TRBD1 or TRBD2 (6 bases each). V shed 4 bases and J shed 0 bases, with 10 bases lying between them. Per germline, CDR1 LNHDA and CDR2 SQIVND (reference sequence). This CDR3 comprises 16 residues. The CDR3 spells CASSRGAFSGANVLTF. For the CDR3, the DNA is TGTGCCAGTAGTAGGGGGGCCTTCTCTGGGGCCAACGTCCTGACTTTC.

The genes are TRBV11-1 and TRBJ2-1, with 10 positions matching TRBD2. Looked up from germline, CDR1 is SGHAT and CDR2 is FQDESV (reference sequence). The CDR3 covers 17 residues. V shed 1 base and J 8 bases; nucleotides not matched to a gene: 11. The DNA for the CDR3 is TGTGCCAGCAGCTTAGGGCGAATTGGGGGGACTAGCGATGAGCAGTTCTTC. Protein product: CASSLGRIGGTSDEQFF.

This clone came up once. The chain is built from TRBV5-6 and TRBJ2-7; 8 positions agree with TRBD2. Germline lookup yields CDR1 SGHDT and CDR2 YYEEEE. Germline trimming cut 0 bases from V and 4 bases from J; bases unmatched to any gene: 3. There are 14 residues in the CDR3. This CDR3 is CASSLELADYEQYF. DNA of the CDR3: TGTGCCAGCAGCTTGGAACTAGCGGATTACGAGCAGTACTTC.

Here the CDR3 reads CATSRDSMGSSNQPQHF. The CDR3 DNA sequence: TGTGCCACCAGCAGAGATTCGATGGGGAGTAGCAATCAGCCCCAGCATTTT. The chain employs TRBV15 and TRBJ1-5, with no clear D. This CDR3 spans 17 amino acids. V was trimmed by 0 bases and J by 0 bases, leaving 12 bases between them. Germline values: CDR1 LNHNV, CDR2 YYDKDF (reference sequence).

The chain carries TRBV5-6 and TRBJ1-1, with TRBD1 matching 7 bases. Germline assignment: CDR1 SGHDT and CDR2 YYEEEE. Trimming took 4 bases from V and 4 from J; bases not matched to a gene: 7. This CDR3 contains 14 residues. CDR3 nucleotide sequence: TGTGCCAGCAGCCTAACACAGGGGCGCACTGAAGCTTTCTTT. Its protein product is CASSLTQGRTEAFF. Using reference TRBV5-6 and TRBJ1-1 for the parts outside the CDR3, the full variable domain is DAGVTQSPTHLIKTRGQQVTLRCSPKSGHDTVSWYQQALGQGPQFIFQYYEEEERQRGNFPDRFSGHQFPNYSSELNVNALLLGDSALYLCASSLTQGRTEAFFGQGTRLTVV.

The chain has TRBV7-9 and TRBJ1-1, with 9 nucleotides matching TRBD1. CDR3 size: 15 residues. Germline assignment: CDR1 SEHNR and CDR2 FQNEAQ (reference sequence). The trim removed 5 bases at V and 6 bases at J, leaving 10 bases unmatched. The CDR3 nucleotides read TGTGCCAGCAGCGCCTCCGGGACAGGGCTCGCTGAAGCTTTCTTT. Amino acid sequence: CASSASGTGLAEAFF.

This rearrangement joins TRBV4-3 to TRBJ1-5; TRBD1 is a possible D gene (5 bases). Trimming cost V 0 bases and J 5 bases, with 11 bases left between them. CDR1 is LGHNA, CDR2 YSLEER, per germline. The CDR3 is 15 residues long. In DNA form, the CDR3 reads TGCGCCAGCAGCCAAGACGAGGGGCCCCATCAGCCCCAGCATTTT. Translation gives CASSQDEGPHQPQHF.

The genes are TRBV5-4 and TRBJ1-2, with D possibly TRBD1 on 6 matching bases. The CDR3 has 13 amino acids. Deletions cut 3 bases from V and 2 bases from J, with 8 bases between. Germline lookup yields CDR1 SGHNT and CDR2 YYREEE (reference sequence). The DNA of the CDR3 is TGTGCCAGCAGCTCGGACAGCAACTATGGCTACACCTTC. Protein sequence: CASSSDSNYGYTF.

The chain couples TRBV4-2 to TRBJ2-7; a weak D match, TRBD2 (5 bases). With 0 bases removed from V and 0 bases from J, the gap between germline ends came to 18 bases. Germline V CDR1 and CDR2: LGHNA, YNFKEQ. The CDR3 has 18 amino acids. The CDR3 DNA sequence: TGTGCCAGCAGCCAAGACCCCCCTGATGAGGGAACCTCCTACGAGCAGTACTTC. Translating gives CASSQDPPDEGTSYEQYF.

The chain couples TRBV11-3 to TRBJ2-1; 10 nucleotides align to TRBD2. The CDR3 sequence is 16 residues long. The germline V gene encodes CDR1 SGHNT and CDR2 YENEEA. V gave up 5 bases and J gave up 4 bases; unmatched junction bases: 8. CDR3 loop: CASSPPGLADYNEQFF. The CDR3 region has the DNA TGTGCCAGCAGCCCGCCTGGACTAGCGGATTACAATGAGCAGTTCTTC.

Only one count was recorded for this clone. The rearrangement uses TRBV19 and TRBJ1-5; TRBD1 is a possible D gene (6 bases). The germline V and J ends were trimmed by 5 bases and 3 bases, with 14 bases remaining between them. The V gene's germline CDR1 is LNHDA and CDR2 SQIVND (reference sequence). The CDR3 length is 15 residues. In DNA, the CDR3 is TGTGCCAGTAGTTACCTCGGGACACCCAATCAGCCCCAGCATTTT. Translating gives CASSYLGTPNQPQHF.

The count of this clone is one. The chain combines TRBV27 with TRBJ2-5; 10 bases are a match to TRBD1. The better agreement between TRBJ2-7 and the DNA end casts doubt on the J call. From germline, CDR1 is MNHEY and CDR2 SMNVEV (reference sequence). CDR3 size: 12 residues. CDR3 sequence: CASRGQGYEQYF. The CDR3 DNA is TGTGCCAGCAGGGGACAGGGGTACGAGCAGTACTTC.

The rearrangement joins TRBV6-5 to TRBJ1-2; D is undetermined. Trimming cost V 4 bases and J 6 bases, with 15 bases left between them. The CDR3 sequence is 14 residues long. The V gene's germline CDR1 is MNHEY and CDR2 SVGAGI. CDR3 region: CASSSSDPRDGYTF. The CDR3 DNA follows: TGTGCCAGCAGTTCCTCAGACCCTCGGGATGGCTACACCTTC.

The chain links TRBV28 to TRBJ1-5, with 7 bases that match TRBD1. The germline V gene has CDR1 MDHEN and CDR2 SYDVKM. The junction had 14 bases not matched to a gene; V was cut back by 3 bases and J by 0 bases. The CDR3 extends over 19 amino acids. This CDR3 reads CASSFLRSYRGYSNQPQHF. In nucleotides, the CDR3 is TGTGCCAGCAGTTTCCTTCGCTCGTACAGGGGTTATAGCAATCAGCCCCAGCATTTT.

The V call is TRBV27, the J call TRBJ2-3; TRBD1 agrees at 9 bases. Germline V gene sequence: CDR1 MNHEY, CDR2 SMNVEV (reference sequence). With V trimmed by 6 bases and J by 6 bases, 10 bases remained unmatched. The length of the CDR3 is 15 residues. CDR3 sequence: CASSPPTGGADTQYF. CDR3 in DNA: TGTGCCAGCAGCCCCCCCACAGGGGGCGCCGATACGCAGTATTTT.

The V call is TRBV28, the J call TRBJ2-7; D uncertain. Germline CDR1 reads MDHEN; CDR2 reads SYDVKM. The CDR3 has 16 amino acids. The V end was cut by 5 bases, the J end by 2 bases, with 19 bases between. CDR3 in amino acids: CASSPLHSSKPYEQYF. CDR3 in DNA: TGTGCCAGCAGTCCCCTCCACAGCTCAAAGCCCTACGAGCAGTACTTC. The entire variable domain, with the rest obtained from reference TRBV28 and TRBJ2-7, is as follows: DVKVTQSSRYLVKRTGEKVFLECVQDMDHENMFWYRQDPGLGLRLIYFSYDVKMKEKGDIPEGYSVSREKKERFSLILESASTNQTSMYLCASSPLHSSKPYEQYFGPGTRLTVT.